This TCR beta chain emerged from a study of blood T cell repertoires in COVID-19. The overall study: Sites across the United States, Italy and Spain contributed samples from acute and convalescent COVID-19.

CDR3 size: 16 residues. Trimming at V came to 5 bases and at J to 5 bases, leaving 10 bases not matched to a gene. CDR1 is ENHRY and CDR2 is SYGVKD in the germline V gene. TCRdb's copy holds only in-frame clones and misses some; the assay was immunoSEQ multiplex PCR. The sample includes fewer than 130,000 clones, more than 75% of them seen just once. V gene TRBV10-3 combines with J gene TRBJ2-2, with 8 bases that match TRBD2. The sequencing input was peripheral blood. The sequence was obtained from a woman aged 45-59 years with acute or convalescent COVID-19. The CDR3, as DNA: TGTGCCATCAGTACTAGCGGCCTAGGGGGGACCGGGGAGCTGTTTTTT. It specifies CAISTSGLGGTGELFF.